A selection of T cell receptor beta chains follows, all from one sample in a study of blood T cell repertoires in COVID-19. The data were produced by immunoSEQ multiplex PCR, yet TCRdb's version contains in-frame clones alone and is incomplete. This table has 200,000 or so clones, around 83% appearing once. The source material was PBMCs or T cells enriched from blood (not recorded which). The receptors derive from a woman between 40 and 55 years old with acute COVID-19. CDR3s include the opening cysteine and the closing phenylalanine or tryptophan. Each record gives: V gene, J gene, D gene, clone size, CDR3 DNA, CDR3 protein. The D gene is left open where the match is weak. Rows may omit the clone size; those that give it use once, few, many or a size class.

v_call: TRBV10-2; j_call: TRBJ1-2; d_call: -; clone_size: -; cdr3_nt: TGCGCCAGCCTACCGGGCCAGGGTTCCGGCTACACCTTC; cdr3_aa: CASLPGQGSGYTF
v_call: TRBV29-1; j_call: TRBJ2-5; d_call: TRBD2; clone_size: once; cdr3_nt: TGCAGCGTCGTAAGTGGGGAGGGGGAGACCCAGTACTTC; cdr3_aa: CSVVSGEGETQYF
v_call: TRBV30; j_call: TRBJ2-2; d_call: -; clone_size: -; cdr3_nt: TGTGCCTGGTCCTTTACCGGGGTTCGGGAGCTGTTTTTT; cdr3_aa: CAWSFTGVRELFF
v_call: TRBV4-1; j_call: TRBJ1-2; d_call: TRBD1; clone_size: few; cdr3_nt: TGCGCCAGCAGCCTCCGGACAGGGGATGGCTACACCTTC; cdr3_aa: CASSLRTGDGYTF
v_call: TRBV11-2; j_call: TRBJ2-3; d_call: -; clone_size: -; cdr3_nt: TGTGCCAGCAGGGGGCTTAGCACAGATACGCAGTATTTT; cdr3_aa: CASRGLSTDTQYF
v_call: TRBV27; j_call: TRBJ1-2; d_call: -; clone_size: -; cdr3_nt: TGTGCCAGCAGTTTTTCCAGGGAGGGGAACTATGGCTACACCTTC; cdr3_aa: CASSFSREGNYGYTF
v_call: TRBV29-1; j_call: TRBJ1-1; d_call: TRBD1; clone_size: -; cdr3_nt: TGCAGCGTTCACACAGGGGGCACTGAAGCTTTCTTT; cdr3_aa: CSVHTGGTEAFF
v_call: TRBV12-3/TRBV12-4; j_call: TRBJ2-7; d_call: TRBD2; clone_size: -; cdr3_nt: TGTGCCAGCAGTGCCCGGGGGGGGGCCGGGCAGTACTTC; cdr3_aa: CASSARGGAGQYF
v_call: TRBV5-4; j_call: TRBJ2-3; d_call: TRBD2; clone_size: -; cdr3_nt: TGTGCCAGTGCAACACTAGCGGGGGGTACAGATACGCAGTATTTT; cdr3_aa: CASATLAGGTDTQYF
v_call: TRBV4-1; j_call: TRBJ2-1; d_call: TRBD2; clone_size: -; cdr3_nt: TGCGCCAGCAGCCAAGAACCCGCGGGGGGGCCGAATGAGCAGTTCTTC; cdr3_aa: CASSQEPAGGPNEQFF
v_call: TRBV5-6; j_call: TRBJ1-2; d_call: TRBD1; clone_size: -; cdr3_nt: TGTGCCAGCACCACACAAGGACAGGGGATGAGTGGCTACACCTTC; cdr3_aa: CASTTQGQGMSGYTF
v_call: TRBV11-2; j_call: TRBJ1-1; d_call: -; clone_size: -; cdr3_nt: TGTGCCAGCAGCACGATCTTTGGGACCCCCGGGGGGGTGAACACTGAAGCTTTCTTT; cdr3_aa: CASSTIFGTPGGVNTEAFF
v_call: TRBV7-2; j_call: TRBJ2-1; d_call: -; clone_size: -; cdr3_nt: TGTGCCAGCAGCTTTCTCAGGGAGCAGTTCTTC; cdr3_aa: CASSFLREQFF
v_call: TRBV29-1; j_call: TRBJ1-2; d_call: TRBD1; clone_size: -; cdr3_nt: TGCAGCGTTCGGGAGGGGGCCCCGCACACCACCTATGGCTACACCTTC; cdr3_aa: CSVREGAPHTTYGYTF
v_call: TRBV30; j_call: TRBJ1-2; d_call: -; clone_size: -; cdr3_nt: TGTGCCTGGAAAGTATCCTACCTGCACTATGGCTACACCTTC; cdr3_aa: CAWKVSYLHYGYTF
v_call: TRBV11-2; j_call: TRBJ2-7; d_call: TRBD2; clone_size: -; cdr3_nt: TGTGCCAGCAATAGACTTTCCGGGACTAGCATCTCCTACGAGCAGTACTTC; cdr3_aa: CASNRLSGTSISYEQYF
v_call: TRBV30; j_call: TRBJ2-2; d_call: TRBD2; clone_size: -; cdr3_nt: TGTGCCTGGAAGAGCGGGGGGGCCACCGGGGAGCTGTTTTTT; cdr3_aa: CAWKSGGATGELFF
v_call: TRBV5-5; j_call: TRBJ1-2; d_call: -; clone_size: -; cdr3_nt: TGTGCCAGCAGCTTTGACCCTTTCGATAGCTTTTCCTCGGCGAACTATGGCTACACCTTC; cdr3_aa: CASSFDPFDSFSSANYGYTF
v_call: TRBV21-1; j_call: TRBJ1-5; d_call: -; clone_size: -; cdr3_nt: TGTGCCAGCAGCACACCCGCGGGACAGCCACCTTGGCCCCAGCATTTT; cdr3_aa: CASSTPAGQPPWPQHF
v_call: TRBV7-9; j_call: TRBJ1-1; d_call: -; clone_size: -; cdr3_nt: TGTGCCAGCAGCCCCAGTCTTAACACTGAAGCTTTCTTT; cdr3_aa: CASSPSLNTEAFF
v_call: TRBV27; j_call: TRBJ2-7; d_call: -; clone_size: -; cdr3_nt: TGTGCCAGCAGTTTTGTCTGCAGGCCGTACTTC; cdr3_aa: CASSFVCRPYF
v_call: TRBV11-2; j_call: TRBJ2-3; d_call: TRBD2; clone_size: -; cdr3_nt: TGTGCCAGCAGCTTCGACCAGCGGGGGGGCTCAGATACGCAGTATTTT; cdr3_aa: CASSFDQRGGSDTQYF
v_call: TRBV6-5; j_call: TRBJ2-7; d_call: -; clone_size: -; cdr3_nt: TGTGCCAGCAGTACCTACAGCGGAGGCTCCTACGAGCAGTACTTC; cdr3_aa: CASSTYSGGSYEQYF
v_call: TRBV27; j_call: TRBJ1-2; d_call: TRBD1; clone_size: -; cdr3_nt: TGTGCCAGCGCCGAACAGGGGGCTACTGGCTACACCTTC; cdr3_aa: CASAEQGATGYTF
v_call: TRBV5-6; j_call: TRBJ2-3; d_call: TRBD2; clone_size: once; cdr3_nt: TGTGCCAGCAGCTTAACGGGGGAGGGTACGCAGTATTTT; cdr3_aa: CASSLTGEGTQYF
v_call: TRBV6-4; j_call: TRBJ2-3; d_call: TRBD1; clone_size: -; cdr3_nt: TGTGCCAGCAGCGGGGACAGGGACTCAGATACGCAGTATTTT; cdr3_aa: CASSGDRDSDTQYF
v_call: TRBV19; j_call: TRBJ2-1; d_call: -; clone_size: once; cdr3_nt: TGTGCCAGTAGTATCACTAGCTACTATGAGCAGTTCTTC; cdr3_aa: CASSITSYYEQFF
v_call: TRBV30; j_call: TRBJ2-7; d_call: -; clone_size: -; cdr3_nt: TGTGCCTGGAACCCCCCAGGGATCTCCTACGAGCAGTACTTC; cdr3_aa: CAWNPPGISYEQYF
v_call: TRBV5-8; j_call: TRBJ2-3; d_call: -; clone_size: once; cdr3_nt: TGTGCCAGCAGCCCCCCGCGGGCGACGTATCTGACAGATACGCAGTATTTT; cdr3_aa: CASSPPRATYLTDTQYF